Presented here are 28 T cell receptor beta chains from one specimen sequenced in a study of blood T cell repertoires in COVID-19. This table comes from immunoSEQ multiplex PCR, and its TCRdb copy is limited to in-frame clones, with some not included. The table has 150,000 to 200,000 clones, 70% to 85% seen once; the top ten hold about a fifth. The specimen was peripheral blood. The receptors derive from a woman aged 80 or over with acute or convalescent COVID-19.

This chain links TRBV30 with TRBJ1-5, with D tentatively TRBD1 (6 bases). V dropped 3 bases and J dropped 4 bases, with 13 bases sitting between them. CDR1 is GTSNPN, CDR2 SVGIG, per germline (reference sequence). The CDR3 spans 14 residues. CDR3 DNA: TGTGCCTGGAGGGGGGCATCAGGGAATCAGCCCCAGCATTTT. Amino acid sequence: CAWRGASGNQPQHF.

In DNA, the CDR3 is TGTGCCATCAGTCCGACTAGCCCGAACACCGGGGAGCTGTTTTTT. Translation gives CAISPTSPNTGELFF. The rearrangement links TRBV10-3 to TRBJ2-2; TRBD2 matches at 7 bases. V shed 5 bases and J 0 bases; nucleotides not matched to a gene: 3. The CDR3 is made up of 15 amino acids. Germline CDR1 is ENHRY and CDR2 is SYGVKD.

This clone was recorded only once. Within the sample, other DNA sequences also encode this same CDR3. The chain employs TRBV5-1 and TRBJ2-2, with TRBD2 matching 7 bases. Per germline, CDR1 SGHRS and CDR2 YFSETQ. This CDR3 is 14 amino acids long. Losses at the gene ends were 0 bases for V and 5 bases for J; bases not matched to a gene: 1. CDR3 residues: CASSLGRETGELFF. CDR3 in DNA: TGCGCCAGCAGCTTGGGGCGGGAGACCGGGGAGCTGTTTTTT.

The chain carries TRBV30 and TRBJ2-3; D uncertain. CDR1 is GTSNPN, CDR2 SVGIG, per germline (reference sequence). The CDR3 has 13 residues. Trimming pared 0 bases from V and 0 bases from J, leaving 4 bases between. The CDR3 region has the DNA TGTGCCTGGAGTGTACGGAGCACAGATACGCAGTATTTT. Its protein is CAWSVRSTDTQYF.

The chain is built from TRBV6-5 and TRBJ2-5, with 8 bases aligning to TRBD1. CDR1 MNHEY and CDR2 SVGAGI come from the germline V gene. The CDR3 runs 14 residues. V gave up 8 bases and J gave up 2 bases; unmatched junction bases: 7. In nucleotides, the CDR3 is TGTGCCAGCGATCCAGGGGGCGGTCAAGAGACCCAGTACTTC. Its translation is CASDPGGGQETQYF.

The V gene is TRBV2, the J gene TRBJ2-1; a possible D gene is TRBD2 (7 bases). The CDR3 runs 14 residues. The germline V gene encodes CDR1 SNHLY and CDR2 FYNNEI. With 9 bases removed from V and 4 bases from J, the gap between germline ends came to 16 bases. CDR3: CASGGGSSYNEQFF. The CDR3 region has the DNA TGTGCCAGTGGGGGCGGGAGTTCTTACAATGAGCAGTTCTTC.

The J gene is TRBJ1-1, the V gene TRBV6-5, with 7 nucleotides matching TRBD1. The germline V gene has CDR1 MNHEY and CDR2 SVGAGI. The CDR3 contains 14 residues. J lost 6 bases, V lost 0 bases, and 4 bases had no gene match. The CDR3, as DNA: TGTGCCAGCAGTTACTCCGGCAGGGGGGCTGAAGCTTTCTTT. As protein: CASSYSGRGAEAFF.

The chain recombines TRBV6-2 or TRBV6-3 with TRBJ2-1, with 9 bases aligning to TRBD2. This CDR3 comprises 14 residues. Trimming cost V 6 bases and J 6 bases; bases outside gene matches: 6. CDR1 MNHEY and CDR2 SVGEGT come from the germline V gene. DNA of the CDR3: TGTGCCAGCAGCCGGCTAGCGGGGACCAATGAGCAGTTCTTC. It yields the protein CASSRLAGTNEQFF.

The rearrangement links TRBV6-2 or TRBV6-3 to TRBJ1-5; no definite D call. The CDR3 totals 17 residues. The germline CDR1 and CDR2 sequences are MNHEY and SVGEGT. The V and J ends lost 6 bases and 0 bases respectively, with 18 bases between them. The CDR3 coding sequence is TGTGCCAGCAGCTCCGTCCGGGAAGCTTATAGCAATCAGCCCCAGCATTTT. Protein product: CASSSVREAYSNQPQHF.

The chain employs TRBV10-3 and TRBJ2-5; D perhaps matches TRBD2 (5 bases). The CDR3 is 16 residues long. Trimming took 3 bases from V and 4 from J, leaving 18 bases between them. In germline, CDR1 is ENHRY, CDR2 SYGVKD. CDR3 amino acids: CAISDRPLGGIETQYF. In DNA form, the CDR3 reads TGTGCCATCAGTGATCGGCCCCTCGGAGGAATAGAGACCCAGTACTTC.

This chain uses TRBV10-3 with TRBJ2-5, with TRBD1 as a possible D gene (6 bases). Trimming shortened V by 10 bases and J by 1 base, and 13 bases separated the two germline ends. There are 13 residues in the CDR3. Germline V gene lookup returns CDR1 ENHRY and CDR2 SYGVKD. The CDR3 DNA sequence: TGTGCCACAACTAAGGGGGTCCAAGAGACCCAGTACTTC. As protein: CATTKGVQETQYF.

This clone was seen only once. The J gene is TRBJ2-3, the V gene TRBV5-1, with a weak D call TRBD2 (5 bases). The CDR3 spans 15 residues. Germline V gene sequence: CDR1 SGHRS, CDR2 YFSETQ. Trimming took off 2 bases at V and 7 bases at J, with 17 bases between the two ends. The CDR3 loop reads CASSFREEVPHTQYF. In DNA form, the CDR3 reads TGCGCCAGCAGCTTTCGGGAAGAGGTCCCGCATACGCAGTATTTT.

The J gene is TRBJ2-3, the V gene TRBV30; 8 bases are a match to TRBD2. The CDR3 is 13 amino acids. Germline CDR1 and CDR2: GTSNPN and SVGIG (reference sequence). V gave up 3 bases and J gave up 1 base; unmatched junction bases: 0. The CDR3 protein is CAWRTSGTDTQYF. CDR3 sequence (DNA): TGTGCCTGGAGGACTAGCGGCACAGATACGCAGTATTTT. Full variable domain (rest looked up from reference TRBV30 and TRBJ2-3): SQTIHQWPATLVQPVGSPLSLECTVEGTSNPNLYWYRQAAGRGLQLLFYSVGIGQISSEVPQNLSASRPQDRQFILSSKKLLLSDSGFYLCAWRTSGTDTQYFGPGTRLTVL.

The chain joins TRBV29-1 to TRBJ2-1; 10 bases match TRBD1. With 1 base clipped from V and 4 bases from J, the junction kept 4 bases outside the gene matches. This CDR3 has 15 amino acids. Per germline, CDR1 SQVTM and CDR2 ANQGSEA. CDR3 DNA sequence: TGCAGCGTTGAAGCCGGGACAGGGGTATACAATGAGCAGTTCTTC. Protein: CSVEAGTGVYNEQFF.

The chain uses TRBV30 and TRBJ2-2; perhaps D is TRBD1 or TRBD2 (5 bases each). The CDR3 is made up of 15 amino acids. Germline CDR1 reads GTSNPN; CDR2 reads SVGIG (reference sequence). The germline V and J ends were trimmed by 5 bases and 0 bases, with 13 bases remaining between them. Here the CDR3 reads CAWGGQGPNTGELFF. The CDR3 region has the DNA TGTGCCTGGGGGGGTCAGGGCCCGAACACCGGGGAGCTGTTTTTT.

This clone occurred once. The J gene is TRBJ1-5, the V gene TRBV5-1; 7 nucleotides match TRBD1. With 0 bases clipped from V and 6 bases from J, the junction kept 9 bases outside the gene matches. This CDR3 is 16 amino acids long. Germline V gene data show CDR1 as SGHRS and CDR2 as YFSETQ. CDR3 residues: CASSLGSGGSGQPQHF. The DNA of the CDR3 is TGCGCCAGCAGCTTGGGGTCAGGGGGATCGGGTCAGCCCCAGCATTTT.

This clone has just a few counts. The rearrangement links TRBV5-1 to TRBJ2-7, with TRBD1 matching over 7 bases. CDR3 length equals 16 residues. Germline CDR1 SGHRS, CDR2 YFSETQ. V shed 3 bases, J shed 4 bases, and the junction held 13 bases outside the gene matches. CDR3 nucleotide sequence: TGCGCCAGCAGCTGGATCCCCGGGACAGAGACATACGAGCAGTACTTC. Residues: CASSWIPGTETYEQYF. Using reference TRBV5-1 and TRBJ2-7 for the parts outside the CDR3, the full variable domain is KAGVTQTPRYLIKTRGQQVTLSCSPISGHRSVSWYQQTPGQGLQFLFEYFSETQRNKGNFPGRFSGRQFSNSRSEMNVSTLELGDSALYLCASSWIPGTETYEQYFGPGTRLTVT.

In DNA, the CDR3 is TGCGCCAGCAGCTTGGGGGACAGCATAACTGAAAAACTGTTTTTT. It translates to CASSLGDSITEKLFF. The chain recombines TRBV5-1 with TRBJ1-4; 7 bases are a match to TRBD1. The length of the CDR3 is 15 residues. CDR1 SGHRS and CDR2 YFSETQ come from the germline V gene. V lost 0 bases and J lost 7; bases outside the gene matches: 6. Drawing the rest from reference TRBV5-1 and TRBJ1-4, the complete variable domain is KAGVTQTPRYLIKTRGQQVTLSCSPISGHRSVSWYQQTPGQGLQFLFEYFSETQRNKGNFPGRFSGRQFSNSRSEMNVSTLELGDSALYLCASSLGDSITEKLFFGSGTQLSVL.

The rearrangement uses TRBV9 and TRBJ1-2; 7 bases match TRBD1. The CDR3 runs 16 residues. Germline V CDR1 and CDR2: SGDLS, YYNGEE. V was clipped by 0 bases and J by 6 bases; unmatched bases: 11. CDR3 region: CASSVEGWSQGDGYTF. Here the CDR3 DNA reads TGTGCCAGCAGCGTAGAAGGATGGTCCCAGGGGGATGGCTACACCTTC. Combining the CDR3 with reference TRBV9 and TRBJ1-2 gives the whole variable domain DSGVTQTPKHLITATGQRVTLRCSPRSGDLSVYWYQQSLDQGLQFLIQYYNGEERAKGNILERFSAQQFPDLHSELNLSSLELGDSALYFCASSVEGWSQGDGYTFGSGTRLTVV.

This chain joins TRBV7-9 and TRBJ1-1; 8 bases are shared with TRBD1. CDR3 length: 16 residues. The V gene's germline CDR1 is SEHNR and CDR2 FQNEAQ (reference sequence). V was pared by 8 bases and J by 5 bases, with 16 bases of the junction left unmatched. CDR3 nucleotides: TGTGCCAGCCGAGGAGACAGGGGACGAACAAAAACTGAAGCTTTCTTT. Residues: CASRGDRGRTKTEAFF.

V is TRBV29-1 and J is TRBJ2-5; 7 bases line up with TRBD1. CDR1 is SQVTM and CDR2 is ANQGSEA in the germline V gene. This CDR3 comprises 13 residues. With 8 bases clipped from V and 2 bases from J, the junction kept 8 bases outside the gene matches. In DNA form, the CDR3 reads TGCAGCATGACCGGGACAGCGCAAGAGACCCAGTACTTC. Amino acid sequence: CSMTGTAQETQYF.

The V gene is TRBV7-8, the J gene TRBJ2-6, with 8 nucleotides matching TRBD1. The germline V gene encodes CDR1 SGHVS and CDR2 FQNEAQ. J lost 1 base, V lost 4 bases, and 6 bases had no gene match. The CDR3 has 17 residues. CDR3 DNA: TGTGCCAGCAGCTCGGGGACAGGCCAGTCTGGGGCCAACGTCCTGACTTTC. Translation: CASSSGTGQSGANVLTF.

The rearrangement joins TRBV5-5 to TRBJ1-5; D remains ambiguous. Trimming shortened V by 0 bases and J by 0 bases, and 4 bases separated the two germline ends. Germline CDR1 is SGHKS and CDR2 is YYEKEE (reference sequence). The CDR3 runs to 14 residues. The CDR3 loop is CASSLGHSNQPQHF. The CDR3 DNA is TGTGCCAGCAGCTTGGGACATAGCAATCAGCCCCAGCATTTT.

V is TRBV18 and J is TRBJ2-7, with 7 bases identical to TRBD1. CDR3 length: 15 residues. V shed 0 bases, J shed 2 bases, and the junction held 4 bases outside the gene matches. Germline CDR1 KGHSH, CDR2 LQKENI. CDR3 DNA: TGTGCCAGCTCACCACCAGGGGGACAGCCCTACGAGCAGTACTTC. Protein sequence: CASSPPGGQPYEQYF.

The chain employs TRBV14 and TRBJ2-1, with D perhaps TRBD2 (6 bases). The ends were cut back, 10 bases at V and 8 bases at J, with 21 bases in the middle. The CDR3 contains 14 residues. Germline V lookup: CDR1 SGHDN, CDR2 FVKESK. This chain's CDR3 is CATSKPGLRDEQFF. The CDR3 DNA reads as TGTGCCACTTCGAAACCGGGACTTAGGGATGAGCAGTTCTTC.

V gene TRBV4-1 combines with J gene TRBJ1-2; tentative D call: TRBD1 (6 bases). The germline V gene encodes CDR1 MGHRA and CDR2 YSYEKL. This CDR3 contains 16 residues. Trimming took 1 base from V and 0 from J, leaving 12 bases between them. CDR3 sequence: CASSQVTGRANYGYTF. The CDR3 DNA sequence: TGCGCCAGCAGCCAAGTTACAGGGCGTGCTAACTATGGCTACACCTTC.

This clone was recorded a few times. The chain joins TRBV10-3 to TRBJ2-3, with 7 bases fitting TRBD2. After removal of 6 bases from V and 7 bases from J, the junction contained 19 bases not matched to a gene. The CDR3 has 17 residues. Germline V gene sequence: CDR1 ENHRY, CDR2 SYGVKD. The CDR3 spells CAISDTRAGGRAYTQYF. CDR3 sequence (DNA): TGTGCCATCAGCGACACGAGGGCCGGTGGGAGGGCCTATACGCAGTATTTT.

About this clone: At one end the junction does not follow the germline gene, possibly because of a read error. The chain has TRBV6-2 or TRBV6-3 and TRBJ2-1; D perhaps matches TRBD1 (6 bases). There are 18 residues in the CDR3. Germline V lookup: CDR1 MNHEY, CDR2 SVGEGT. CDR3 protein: CASSYSITGQTSYNEQFF. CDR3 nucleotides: TGTGCCAGCAGCTACTCGATAACAGGACAGACTTCCTACAATGAGCAGTTCTTC.